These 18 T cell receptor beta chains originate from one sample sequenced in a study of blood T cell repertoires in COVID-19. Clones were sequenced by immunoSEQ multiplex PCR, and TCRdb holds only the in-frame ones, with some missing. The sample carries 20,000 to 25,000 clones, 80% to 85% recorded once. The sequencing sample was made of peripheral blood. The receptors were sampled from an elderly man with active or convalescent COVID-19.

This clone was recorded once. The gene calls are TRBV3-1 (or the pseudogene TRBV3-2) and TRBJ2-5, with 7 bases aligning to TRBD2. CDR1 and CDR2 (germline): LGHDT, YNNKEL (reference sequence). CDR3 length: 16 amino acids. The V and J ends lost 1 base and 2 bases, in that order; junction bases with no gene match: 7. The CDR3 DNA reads TGTGCCAGCAGCCAAGCTAGCGGCGTCGGACAAGAGACCCAGTACTTC. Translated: CASSQASGVGQETQYF.

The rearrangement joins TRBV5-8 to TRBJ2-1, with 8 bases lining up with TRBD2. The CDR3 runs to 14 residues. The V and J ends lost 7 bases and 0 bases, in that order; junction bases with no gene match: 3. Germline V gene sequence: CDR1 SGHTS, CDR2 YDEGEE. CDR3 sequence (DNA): TGTGCCAGCTTACGGGGGGGCTCCTACAATGAGCAGTTCTTC. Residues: CASLRGGSYNEQFF.

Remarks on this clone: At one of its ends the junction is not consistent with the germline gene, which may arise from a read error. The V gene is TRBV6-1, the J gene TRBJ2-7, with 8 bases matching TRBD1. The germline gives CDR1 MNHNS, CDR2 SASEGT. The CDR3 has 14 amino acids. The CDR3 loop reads CASSEGWGQVNFFF. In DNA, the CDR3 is TGTGCCAGCAGTGAAGGGTGGGGACAGGTCAATTTCTTCTTC.

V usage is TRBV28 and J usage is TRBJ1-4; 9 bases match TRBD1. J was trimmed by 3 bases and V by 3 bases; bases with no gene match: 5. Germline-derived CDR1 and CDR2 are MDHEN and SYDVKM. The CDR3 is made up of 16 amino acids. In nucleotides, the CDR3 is TGTGCCAGCAGTTTTCACAGGGGGCAGGCTAATGAAAAACTGTTTTTT. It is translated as CASSFHRGQANEKLFF.

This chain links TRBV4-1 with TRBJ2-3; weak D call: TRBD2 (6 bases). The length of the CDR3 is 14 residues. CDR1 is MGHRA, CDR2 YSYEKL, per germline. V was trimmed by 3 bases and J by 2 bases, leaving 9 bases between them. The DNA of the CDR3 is TGCGCCAGCAGCCATAGGGACTTCACAGATACGCAGTATTTT. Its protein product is CASSHRDFTDTQYF.

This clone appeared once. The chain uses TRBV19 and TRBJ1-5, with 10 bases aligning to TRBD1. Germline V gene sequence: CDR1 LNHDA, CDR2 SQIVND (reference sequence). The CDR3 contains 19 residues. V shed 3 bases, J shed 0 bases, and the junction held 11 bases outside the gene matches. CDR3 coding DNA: TGTGCCAGTAGTATCTCTAGGACAGGGGGTTTTCTTAGCAATCAGCCCCAGCATTTT. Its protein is CASSISRTGGFLSNQPQHF.

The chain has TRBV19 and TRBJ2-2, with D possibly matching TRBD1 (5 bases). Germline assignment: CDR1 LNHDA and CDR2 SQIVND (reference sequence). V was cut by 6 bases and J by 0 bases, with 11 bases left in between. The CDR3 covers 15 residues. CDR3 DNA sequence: TGTGCCAGTAGGTTACAGGCCACGAACACCGGGGAGCTGTTTTTT. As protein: CASRLQATNTGELFF.

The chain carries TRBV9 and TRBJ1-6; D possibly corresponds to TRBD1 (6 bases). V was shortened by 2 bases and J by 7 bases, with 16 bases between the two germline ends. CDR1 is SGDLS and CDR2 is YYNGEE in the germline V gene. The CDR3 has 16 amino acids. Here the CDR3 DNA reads TGTGCCAGCAGCGTGGGATCGACAGGAACAAATTCACCCCTCCACTTT. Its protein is CASSVGSTGTNSPLHF. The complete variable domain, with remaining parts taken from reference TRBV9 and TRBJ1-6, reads DSGVTQTPKHLITATGQRVTLRCSPRSGDLSVYWYQQSLDQGLQFLIQYYNGEERAKGNILERFSAQQFPDLHSELNLSSLELGDSALYFCASSVGSTGTNSPLHFGNGTRLTVT.

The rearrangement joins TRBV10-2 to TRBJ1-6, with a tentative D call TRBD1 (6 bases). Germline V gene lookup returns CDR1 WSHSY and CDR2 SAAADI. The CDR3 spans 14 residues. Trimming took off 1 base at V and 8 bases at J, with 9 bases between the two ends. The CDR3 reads CASSELGADSPLHF. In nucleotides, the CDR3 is TGCGCCAGCAGTGAGTTGGGGGCTGATTCACCCCTCCACTTT.

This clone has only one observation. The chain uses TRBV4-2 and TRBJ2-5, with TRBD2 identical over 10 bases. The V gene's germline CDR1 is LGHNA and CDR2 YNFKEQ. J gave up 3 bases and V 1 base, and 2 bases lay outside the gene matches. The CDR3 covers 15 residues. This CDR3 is CASSQGGLAEETQYF. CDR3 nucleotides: TGTGCCAGCAGCCAAGGAGGACTAGCGGAAGAGACCCAGTACTTC.

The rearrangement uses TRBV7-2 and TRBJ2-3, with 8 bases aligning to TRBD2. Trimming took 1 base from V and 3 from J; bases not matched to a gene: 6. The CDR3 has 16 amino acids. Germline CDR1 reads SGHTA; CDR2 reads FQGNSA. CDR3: CASSLVGLVITDTQYF. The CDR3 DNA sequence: TGTGCCAGCAGCTTAGTGGGACTAGTCATAACAGATACGCAGTATTTT.

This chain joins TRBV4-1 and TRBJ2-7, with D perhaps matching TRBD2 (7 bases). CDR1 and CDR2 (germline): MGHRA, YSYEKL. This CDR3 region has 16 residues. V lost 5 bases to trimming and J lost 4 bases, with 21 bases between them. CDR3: CASSSGEGQTNYEQYF. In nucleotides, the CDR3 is TGCGCCAGCAGCTCCGGGGAGGGACAAACAAATTACGAGCAGTACTTC.

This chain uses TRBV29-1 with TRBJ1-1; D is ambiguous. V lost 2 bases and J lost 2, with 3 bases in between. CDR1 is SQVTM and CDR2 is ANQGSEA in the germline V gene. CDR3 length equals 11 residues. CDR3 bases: TGCAGCGTTGAATATAACACTGAAGCTTTCTTT. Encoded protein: CSVEYNTEAFF.

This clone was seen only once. The CDR3, as DNA: TGTGCCAGCAGCCCCCGGACTAGCTCCTACGAGCAGTACTTC. Translation gives CASSPRTSSYEQYF. V usage is TRBV7-8 and J usage is TRBJ2-7, with TRBD2 matching over 7 bases. The V gene end was trimmed by 5 bases and the J gene end by 0 bases; junction bases not matched to a gene: 4. The germline gives CDR1 SGHVS, CDR2 FQNEAQ. This CDR3 region has 14 residues.

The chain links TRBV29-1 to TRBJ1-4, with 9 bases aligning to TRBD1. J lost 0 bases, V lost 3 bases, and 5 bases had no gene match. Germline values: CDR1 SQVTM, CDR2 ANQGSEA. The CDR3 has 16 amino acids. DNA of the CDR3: TGCAGCGTTGAGGTTGACAGGGGGTCAACTAATGAAAAACTGTTTTTT. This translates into CSVEVDRGSTNEKLFF.

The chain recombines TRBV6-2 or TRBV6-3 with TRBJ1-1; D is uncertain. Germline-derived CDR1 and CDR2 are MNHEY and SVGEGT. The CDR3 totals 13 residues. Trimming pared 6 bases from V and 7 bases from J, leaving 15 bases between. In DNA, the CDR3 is TGTGCCAGCAGCCGCCCATTTGGGCGTGAAGCTTTCTTT. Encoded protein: CASSRPFGREAFF.

The CDR3 nucleotides are TGTGCCAGCAGCCAAGAAAGGGCTGGCAGGGGGAATGAAAAACTGTTTTTT. Protein: CASSQERAGRGNEKLFF. The genes are TRBV3-1 (or the pseudogene TRBV3-2) and TRBJ1-4; 7 bases align to TRBD1. The length of the CDR3 is 17 residues. CDR1 and CDR2 from the germline V gene are LGHDT and YNNKEL (reference sequence). V shed 0 bases and J 5 bases; nucleotides not matched to a gene: 9.

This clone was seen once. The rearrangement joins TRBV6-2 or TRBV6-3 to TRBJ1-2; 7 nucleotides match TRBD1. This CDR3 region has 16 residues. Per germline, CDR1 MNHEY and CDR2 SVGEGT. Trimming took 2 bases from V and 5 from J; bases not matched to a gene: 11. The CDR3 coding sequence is TGTGCCAGCAGTTACCCCCGGGACAGCAAATTATATGGCTACACCTTC. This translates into CASSYPRDSKLYGYTF.